This T cell receptor beta chain derives from a study of technical replicates of blood from a handful of donors. V was shortened by 4 bases and J by 3 bases, with 13 bases between the two germline ends. From germline, CDR1 is SEHNR and CDR2 FQNEAQ (reference sequence). The CDR3 loop spans 16 amino acids. Using immunoSEQ multiplex PCR, the repertoire was profiled, and TCRdb retains in-frame clones only, with some absent. The sample holds about 64,000 clones, 80% to 90% seen once. This clone was observed a handful of times. Sample: PBMCs. The rearrangement uses TRBV7-9 and TRBJ1-6; D is ambiguous. The origin of this receptor is a human donor in good health. Some clones in this sample may be carry-over from other donors' samples. The CDR3 here is CASSSTDRGYNSPLHF. The CDR3 region has the DNA TGTGCCAGCAGCTCCACCGACCGGGGCTATAATTCACCCCTCCACTTT. The full variable domain, with the rest looked up from reference TRBV7-9 and TRBJ1-6, is DTGVSQNPRHKITKRGQNVTFRCDPISEHNRLYWYRQTLGQGPEFLTYFQNEAQLEKSRLLSDRFSAERPKGSFSTLEIQRTEQGDSAMYLCASSSTDRGYNSPLHFGNGTRLTVT.